This is a list of T cell receptor beta chains from one sample in a study of monozygotic twins with cystic fibrosis. TCRdb keeps only in-frame clones here, not all; method: immunoSEQ multiplex PCR. The table includes 15,000 to 20,000 clones, about 96% detected once. The sequenced sample consisted of blood. These receptors all come from a girl aged 2 to 9 with cystic fibrosis. CDR3s leave out the opening cysteine and the closing phenylalanine or tryptophan.

V	J	CDR3
TRBV19	TRBJ1-2	AVRTGSANYGYT
TRBV5-1	TRBJ1-2	ASSLTGANYGYT
TRBV6-7	TRBJ2-1	ASKGTSDHNEQF
TRBV7-2	TRBJ1-6	ASSSGPGTGSPLH
TRBV4-3	TRBJ2-1	ASSQDAGAYNEQF
TRBV7-2	TRBJ2-1	ASSLGQGQGNEQF
TRBV5-8	TRBJ2-7	ASGASGTGGWIYEQY
TRBV9	TRBJ2-5	ASSARGRGETQY
TRBV11-2	TRBJ1-1	ASSKTENTEAF
TRBV30	TRBJ1-2	AWSRREGYT
TRBV5-1	TRBJ2-7	ASSYSSGGYEQY
TRBV30	TRBJ2-5	AWSVQGEETQY
TRBV19	TRBJ1-1	ASSIITAVYTEAF
TRBV5-1	TRBJ2-2	ASSFQGQGLGNGELF
TRBV6-6	TRBJ1-2	ASSFGSGTGYT
TRBV7-9	TRBJ2-2	ASSLVGTVPTGELF
TRBV7-8	TRBJ2-7	ASSLEEGYEQY
TRBV11-2	TRBJ1-2	ASSLEGIGGWNYGYT
TRBV6-5	TRBJ1-1	ASSYQSDHGEAF
TRBV7-8	TRBJ2-7	ASSLEGAYEQY
TRBV2	TRBJ2-7	ASSGGGSSYEQY
TRBV19	TRBJ2-5	ASSIDVRAQETQY
TRBV19	TRBJ1-5	ASSILNSNQPQH
TRBV11-2	TRBJ2-5	ASSPNTGGETQY
TRBV7-2	TRBJ1-1	ASSSDRAEALNTEAF
TRBV11-3	TRBJ1-3	ASSLNRQSGNTIY